This T cell receptor (beta chain) derives from a study of T cells after yellow fever vaccination. Turning to the study itself: Some fractions had low cell numbers, and these were prepared with SMART-Seq v4 Ultra Low Input.

Comment on this clonotype: Its antigen is as yet unknown.

Whole-study findings and limits: Most clones from primary vaccination resurfaced after the booster (nearly 97% CD4, over 85% CD8). The appearance of a small share of clonotypes in both CD4 and CD8 compartments was observed.

Deletions cut 0 bases from V and 3 bases from J, with 13 bases between. The CDR3 consists of 15 residues. Germline V gene sequence: CDR1 SGHRS, CDR2 YFSETQ. One entry per CDR3 protein, called by TCRdb with MiXCR from the 5' RACE reads. The data show approximately 600,000 distinct CDR3 sequences, about 12% seen once. This receptor was taken from a man younger than 40 who received the YFV17D yellow fever vaccine. Material: PBMCs, obtained on the day of the yellow fever booster vaccination. The chain employs TRBV5-1 and TRBJ2-7; D may correspond to TRBD1 or TRBD2 (5 bases each). The CDR3 here is CASSLAEGPGYEQYF. The CDR3 DNA reads as TGCGCCAGCAGCTTGGCCGAGGGGCCCGGCTACGAGCAGTACTTC.